This is a list of T cell receptor beta chains from one sample in a study of cytomegalovirus exposure and HLA in healthy donors. Sequencing was performed with immunoSEQ multiplex PCR; in TCRdb, only in-frame clones are kept and a portion is missing. The sample holds 85,000 to 120,000 clones, around 71% seen once. Sequencing used PBMCs. These receptors all stem from a boy between 10 and 17 years old in good health and CMV-seronegative. Each CDR3 is given with its conserved first and last residue. A D gene is named only where the DNA matches it firmly. Size is omitted from some rows. Given values are once, few, many or a class for expanded clones.

size	V	D	J	DNA	CDR3
.	TRBV5-8	TRBD1	TRBJ2-5	TGTGCCAGCACAGGGGGCTGGGAGACCCAGTACTTC	CASTGGWETQYF
once	TRBV9	.	TRBJ1-3	TGTGCCAGCAGCGTAGAAGCGGTTATGTCCGGAAACACCATATATTTT	CASSVEAVMSGNTIYF
few	TRBV5-1	.	TRBJ1-1	TGCGCCAGCAAGGGGGGGCCGCAGAACACTGAAGCTTTCTTT	CASKGGPQNTEAFF
.	TRBV7-6	.	TRBJ1-3	TGTGCCAGCAGCTCATACAGGGAAGGACCCGGAAACACCATATATTTT	CASSSYREGPGNTIYF
.	TRBV4-3	TRBD1	TRBJ1-1	TGCGCCAGCAGCCAAGATGGAGACAGGGAAGGTACTGAAGCTTTCTTT	CASSQDGDREGTEAFF
.	TRBV5-8	.	TRBJ1-2	TGTGCCAGCAGCTTTAGGGGAATGGATGGCTACACCTTC	CASSFRGMDGYTF
.	TRBV28	.	TRBJ1-1	TGTGCCAGCAGTGGACAGACGATGAACACTGAAGCTTTCTTT	CASSGQTMNTEAFF
.	TRBV15	TRBD1	TRBJ1-3	TGTGCCACCAGCAGAGACCGACAGGGTACTGGAAACACCATATATTTT	CATSRDRQGTGNTIYF
.	TRBV6-1	TRBD2	TRBJ2-7	TGTGCCAGCATACGGACTAGCGGGAGGGCCTACGAGCAGTACTTC	CASIRTSGRAYEQYF
.	TRBV6-1	.	TRBJ2-3	TGTGCCAGCAGTGAAGAAATGGGGGCCGGACAGTATTTT	CASSEEMGAGQYF
.	TRBV6-5	.	TRBJ2-7	TGTGCCAGCAGTTCTCTGCGCGGGTCCGAGCAGTACTTC	CASSSLRGSEQYF
.	TRBV19	.	TRBJ2-7	TGTGCCAGTAGGATGGCGGACAGCGGGGCCTGGGAGCAGTACTTC	CASRMADSGAWEQYF
.	TRBV28	.	TRBJ2-1	TGTGCCAGCAGTACCCTTAATGAGAGGCAGTTCTTC	CASSTLNERQFF
few	TRBV5-4	TRBD2	TRBJ2-5	TGTGCCAGCAGCTTGGCTAGCGGGAGGAAAGAGACCCAGTACTTC	CASSLASGRKETQYF
.	TRBV6-4	TRBD1	TRBJ1-2	TGTGCCAGCAGTGACTCGATAGCGACAGGGGAGGGCTACACCTTC	CASSDSIATGEGYTF
.	TRBV5-1	.	TRBJ1-2	TGCGCCAGCAGCTTGGCGGTGAACTATGGCTACACCTTC	CASSLAVNYGYTF